This entry lists 11 T cell receptor beta chains sequenced from one sample in a study of blood T cell repertoires in COVID-19. TCRdb's copy holds only in-frame clones and misses some; the assay was immunoSEQ multiplex PCR. The profile shows roughly 200,000 clones, roughly 84% of them singletons. The sequenced sample consisted of peripheral blood. These receptors all stem from a middle-aged woman with COVID-19, enrolled during active disease.

Note on this clone: This sample includes further DNA sequences coding for the same CDR3. The J gene is TRBJ2-3, the V gene TRBV7-9; D perhaps matches TRBD1 (6 bases). CDR1 and CDR2 (germline): SEHNR, FQNEAQ (reference sequence). The CDR3 is 12 residues long. V lost 1 base and J lost 9, with 8 bases in between. CDR3 in DNA: TGTGCCAGCAGCTTAGTTGGGGGCACGCAGTATTTT. Translation: CASSLVGGTQYF. Looking up the rest from reference TRBV7-9 and TRBJ2-3 gives the full variable domain: DTGVSQNPRHKITKRGQNVTFRCDPISEHNRLYWYRQTLGQGPEFLTYFQNEAQLEKSRLLSDRFSAERPKGSFSTLEIQRTEQGDSAMYLCASSLVGGTQYFGPGTRLTVL.

This clone was observed once. This chain connects TRBV25-1 to TRBJ2-5; perhaps TRBD1 as D (6 bases). V lost 3 bases to trimming and J lost 4 bases, with 9 bases between them. Germline values: CDR1 MGHDK, CDR2 SYGVNS. This CDR3 is built from 13 residues. The CDR3 sequence is CASSDTGRETQYF. In nucleotides, the CDR3 is TGTGCCAGCAGTGACACAGGGAGAGAGACCCAGTACTTC.

The chain uses TRBV27 and TRBJ2-1; 7 bases are shared with TRBD2. The CDR3 has 17 amino acids. Germline V lookup: CDR1 MNHEY, CDR2 SMNVEV (reference sequence). V was pared by 2 bases and J by 4 bases, with 11 bases of the junction left unmatched. The CDR3 nucleotides read TGTGCCAGCAGTTTAGGGGTAGCGCGGGGGATTTACAATGAGCAGTTCTTC. Its protein is CASSLGVARGIYNEQFF.

The chain links TRBV18 to TRBJ1-5; D perhaps matches TRBD1 (6 bases). Trimming took 3 bases from V and 0 from J, leaving 27 bases between them. This CDR3 is built from 21 residues. Per the germline V gene, CDR1 is KGHSH and CDR2 is LQKENI. The chain's CDR3 is CASSPQPPTGTTGYSNQPQHF. As DNA, the CDR3 is TGTGCCAGCTCACCCCAACCCCCCACAGGGACGACTGGTTATAGCAATCAGCCCCAGCATTTT.

The V and J genes are TRBV7-9 and TRBJ1-1, with TRBD1 as a possible D gene (5 bases). Germline V gene data show CDR1 as SEHNR and CDR2 as FQNEAQ (reference sequence). The germline V and J ends were trimmed by 10 bases and 3 bases, with 6 bases remaining between them. The CDR3 consists of 10 residues. In nucleotides, the CDR3 is TGTGCCACGGGGGACACTGAAGCTTTCTTT. Amino acids: CATGDTEAFF.

The chain couples TRBV11-2 to TRBJ1-1; 9 bases are shared with TRBD1. Germline CDR1 is SGHAT and CDR2 is FQNNGV. V lost 5 bases and J lost 10; bases outside the gene matches: 8. The CDR3 covers 13 residues. In DNA form, the CDR3 reads TGTGCCAGCAGCCCACAGGGGGCCGGTGGAGCTTTCTTT. Amino acid sequence: CASSPQGAGGAFF.

The chain uses TRBV5-1 and TRBJ1-4; 7 bases agree with TRBD1. Germline CDR1 SGHRS, CDR2 YFSETQ. V lost 4 bases and J lost 0; bases outside the gene matches: 6. The CDR3 is 16 amino acids. The CDR3 loop is CASSLGQAATNEKLFF. The CDR3 nucleotides read TGCGCCAGCAGCCTTGGACAGGCTGCAACTAATGAAAAACTGTTTTTT.

The V and J genes are TRBV15 and TRBJ2-6; the D gene is possibly TRBD1 (5 bases). The V gene's germline CDR1 is LNHNV and CDR2 YYDKDF (reference sequence). V dropped 1 base and J dropped 0 bases, with 10 bases sitting between them. This CDR3 is 17 amino acids long. CDR3 loop: CATSRARQLSGANVLTF. Written as DNA, the CDR3 is TGTGCCACCAGCAGAGCTAGACAGCTCTCTGGGGCCAACGTCCTGACTTTC.

The J gene is TRBJ1-5, the V gene TRBV24-1; D is possibly TRBD1 (5 bases). This CDR3 is built from 14 residues. Trimming left V 9 bases short and J 7 bases short, with 18 bases between. Germline lookup yields CDR1 KGHDR and CDR2 SFDVKD. In DNA, the CDR3 is TGTGCCACCCGGATCAGGGTCAGCAGCCAGCCCCAGCATTTT. Amino acids: CATRIRVSSQPQHF.

The V gene is TRBV10-1, the J gene TRBJ2-1; D may be TRBD2 (6 bases). V dropped 3 bases and J dropped 8 bases, with 14 bases sitting between them. CDR3 length equals 14 residues. Germline V gene lookup returns CDR1 WNHNN and CDR2 SYGVQD (reference sequence). This chain's CDR3 is CASSETGASDEQFF. Here the CDR3 DNA reads TGCGCCAGCAGTGAAACGGGAGCCTCGGATGAGCAGTTCTTC.

CDR3 region: CSAGAQGYSPLHF. The CDR3 nucleotides are TGCAGTGCTGGTGCCCAGGGATATTCACCCCTCCACTTT. The chain links TRBV20-1 to TRBJ1-6; tentative D call: TRBD1 (5 bases). The CDR3 runs 13 residues. Germline assignment: CDR1 DFQATT and CDR2 SNEGSKA (reference sequence). V was cut by 5 bases and J by 8 bases, with 13 bases left in between.